Listed below are T cell receptor beta chains from one sample, sequenced in a study of cytomegalovirus exposure and HLA in healthy donors. Only in-frame clones appear in the TCRdb table, and some are missing; sequencing was by immunoSEQ multiplex PCR. The sample lists 35,000 to 45,000 clones; 40% to 60% were seen once. The sample taken for sequencing was PBMCs. Source of these receptors: a human donor in good health. The CDR3 runs from the conserved cysteine through the conserved F or W.

j_call,v_call,cdr3_length,cdr3_aa
TRBJ2-7,TRBV6-5,15,CASSYAVTGTYEQYF
TRBJ2-7,TRBV29-1,13,CSVEARAGYEQYF
TRBJ2-7,TRBV4-2,15,CASSQDWSSNYEQYF
TRBJ2-5,TRBV4-2,16,CASSQAPRGGEETQYF
TRBJ1-5,TRBV11-2,13,CASSLVLNQPQHF
TRBJ2-3,TRBV18,14,CASSPRQGWNTQYF
TRBJ2-7,TRBV6-5,14,CASSGQGHTYEQYF
TRBJ1-1,TRBV2,11,CASREQGPPIF
TRBJ1-2,TRBV11-2,12,CASSQAPVGYTF
TRBJ1-1,TRBV9,15,CASSVDGRPNTEAFF
TRBJ2-2,TRBV4-1,16,CASSQVGDRDTGELFF
TRBJ1-5,TRBV5-1,15,CASSLAGNSNQPQHF
TRBJ2-2,TRBV30,15,CAASRGGVGTGELFF
TRBJ2-2,TRBV2,15,CASKVRDSGGGELFF
TRBJ2-7,TRBV2,10,CASSVSEQYF
TRBJ2-7,TRBV11-2,17,CASSPIQRTSATYEQYF
TRBJ2-1,TRBV30,14,CAWNLWTSTHEQFF
TRBJ2-1,TRBV4-3,16,CASSQDPAGGYNEQFF
TRBJ1-1,TRBV4-2,14,CASSRTGGRTEAFF
TRBJ2-1,TRBV4-1,12,CASSQGGNEQFF
TRBJ1-5,TRBV6-1,15,CASIAGTVVNQPQHF
TRBJ2-1,TRBV9,18,CASSVWDGRAVGYNEQFF
TRBJ2-3,TRBV11-2,13,CASSLVAGNTQYF
TRBJ1-5,TRBV5-1,16,CASSLEGSMSNQPQHF
TRBJ2-7,TRBV5-6,15,CASSNRFENPYEQYF
TRBJ2-1,TRBV7-9,15,CASSPAPGLADEQFF
TRBJ2-5,TRBV29-1,14,CSVPQRGAQETQYF